Listed below are T cell receptor beta chains from one sample, sequenced in a study of low-dose radiotherapy and immunotherapy resistance in tumors. TCRdb passed the reads through MiXCR, listing each CDR3 protein once. This table holds 100,000 or so distinct CDR3 sequences, more than 20% found once. Sequenced material: PBMCs, taken after low-dose radiotherapy plus immunotherapy. Source of these receptors: a male donor with prostate cancer. CDR3s include the opening cysteine and the closing phenylalanine or tryptophan. D genes are given only for firm matches. Clone size appears in some rows only: once, few, many, or a class for an expanded clone.

d_gene	abundance	v_gene	j_gene	CDR3aa	CDR3nt
TRBD1	many	TRBV6-2/TRBV6-3	TRBJ2-3	CASGTVSTDTQYF	TGTGCCTCTGGGACAGTTAGCACAGATACGCAGTATTTT
.	many	TRBV2	TRBJ1-2	CATSPEQLYGYTF	TGTGCCACATCACCGGAGCAGCTTTATGGCTACACCTTC
.	many	TRBV3-1	TRBJ2-1	CASSQVGDRDSPGLRQFF	TGTGCCAGCAGCCAAGTTGGGGACCGGGACTCCCCGGGACTTCGGCAGTTCTTC
TRBD1	once	TRBV5-6	TRBJ1-1	CASSTRTGGMNTEAFF	TGTGCCAGCAGCACCCGGACAGGGGGTATGAACACTGAAGCTTTCTTT
TRBD1	many	TRBV5-6	TRBJ2-3	CASSLTQGATDTQYF	TGTGCCAGCAGCTTGACGCAGGGGGCAACAGATACGCAGTATTTT
.	many	TRBV12-3/TRBV12-4	TRBJ2-6	CASRPQGGGANVLTF	TGTGCCAGCAGACCGCAGGGGGGTGGGGCCAACGTCCTGACTTTC
TRBD2	many	TRBV20-1	TRBJ2-3	CSALRGGGGDTQYF	TGCAGTGCCCTGCGGGGGGGAGGAGGAGATACGCAGTATTTT
.	many	TRBV9	TRBJ2-4	CASSPTPRASRNIQYF	TGTGCCAGCAGTCCCACCCCACGGGCCTCTAGAAACATTCAGTACTTC
.	many	TRBV12-3/TRBV12-4	TRBJ2-3	CASSSGTDTQYF	TGTGCCAGCAGTTCCGGCACAGATACGCAGTATTTT
.	many	TRBV27	TRBJ1-5	CASSLSSDSNQPQHF	TGTGCCAGCAGTTTGTCCAGCGATAGCAATCAGCCCCAGCATTTT
.	many	TRBV7-6	TRBJ2-7	CASSVGNSYEQYF	TGTGCCAGCAGCGTCGGGAACTCCTACGAGCAGTACTTC
TRBD1	.	TRBV12-3/TRBV12-4	TRBJ2-7	CASRGQGGGGYYEQYF	TGTGCCAGCAGAGGACAAGGGGGCGGTGGTTACTACGAGCAGTACTTC
.	few	TRBV3-1	TRBJ1-2	CASSPDTPRNYGYTF	TGTGCCAGCAGTCCCGACACCCCCCGGAACTATGGCTACACCTTC
.	.	TRBV3-1	TRBJ1-1	CASSQVVRHDEAFF	TGTGCCAGCAGCCAAGTAGTGAGGCACGATGAAGCTTTCTTT
.	many	TRBV6-2/TRBV6-3	TRBJ2-7	CASSYSDLAYEQYF	TGTGCCAGCAGTTACTCGGACCTCGCCTACGAGCAGTACTTC
.	many	TRBV20-1	TRBJ1-2	CSARGGGQGYTF	TGCAGTGCTAGAGGGGGAGGGCAGGGCTACACCTTC
TRBD1	many	TRBV2	TRBJ1-6	CASERDRANSPLHF	TGTGCCAGCGAGCGGGACAGAGCTAATTCACCCCTCCACTTT
TRBD1	.	TRBV19	TRBJ1-5	CASGQAFYQPQHF	TGTGCCAGCGGACAGGCTTTCTATCAGCCCCAGCATTTT
.	many	TRBV4-1	TRBJ1-2	CASSQEVRSNYGYTF	TGCGCCAGCAGCCAAGAGGTCAGGTCTAACTATGGCTACACCTTC
.	many	TRBV29-1	TRBJ1-2	CSVEGDYGYTF	TGCAGCGTTGAAGGGGACTATGGCTACACCTTC
TRBD1	many	TRBV20-1	TRBJ1-2	CSARGRDRYYGYTF	TGCAGTGCTAGAGGGAGGGACAGGTACTATGGCTACACCTTC
.	once	TRBV20-1	TRBJ1-1	CSADTGPNTEAFF	TGCAGTGCTGACACAGGGCCCAACACTGAAGCTTTCTTT
.	many	TRBV3-1	TRBJ2-5	CASSPPAVGTQYF	TGTGCCAGCAGCCCACCGGCGGTCGGGACCCAGTACTTC
TRBD1	many	TRBV20-1	TRBJ2-4	CSARGDRNIQYF	TGCAGTGCTAGAGGGGACAGAAACATTCAGTACTTC
.	many	TRBV20-1	TRBJ2-2	CSARSASGELFF	TGCAGTGCTAGGTCGGCGTCCGGGGAGCTGTTTTTT
TRBD2	many	TRBV5-4	TRBJ2-2	CASSSQTSPGELFF	TGTGCCAGCAGCTCACAGACTAGCCCCGGGGAGCTGTTTTTT
TRBD1	.	TRBV6-4	TRBJ1-3	CASSGRTGGFPSSGNTIYF	TGTGCCAGCAGTGGAAGGACAGGGGGATTCCCCAGCTCTGGAAACACCATATATTTT
TRBD2	.	TRBV7-2	TRBJ2-2	CASSPLAGEAGELFF	TGTGCCAGCAGCCCGCTAGCGGGAGAGGCCGGGGAGCTGTTTTTT
TRBD1	many	TRBV5-1	TRBJ1-1	CASSFQGQGSEAFF	TGCGCCAGCAGCTTCCAAGGACAGGGTTCTGAAGCTTTCTTT
.	many	TRBV5-4	TRBJ1-3	CASSFDVGSGNTIYF	TGTGCCAGCAGCTTCGACGTAGGCTCTGGAAACACCATATATTTT
TRBD1	many	TRBV7-9	TRBJ2-7	CASSSGQGSPYEQYF	TGTGCCAGCAGCTCGGGACAGGGGTCGCCCTACGAGCAGTACTTC
.	many	TRBV7-8	TRBJ1-2	CASSYRADYGYTF	TGTGCCAGCAGCTACAGGGCTGACTATGGCTACACCTTC
.	many	TRBV29-1	TRBJ2-7	CSVEVGASYEQYF	TGCAGCGTTGAAGTGGGGGCCTCCTACGAGCAGTACTTC
.	many	TRBV7-9	TRBJ1-2	CASSLFGGNYGYTF	TGTGCCAGCAGCTTGTTTGGTGGGAACTATGGCTACACCTTC
.	many	TRBV4-1	TRBJ1-2	CASSQDDRGWNGYTF	TGCGCCAGCAGCCAAGATGATAGGGGTTGGAATGGCTACACCTTC
TRBD1	.	TRBV6-2/TRBV6-3	TRBJ1-6	CASSYHKKGVGQGAAQRRSPLHF	TGTGCCAGCAGTTACCATAAGAAGGGAGTCGGGCAGGGGGCCGCACAACGGCGTTCACCCCTCCACTTT
.	many	TRBV21-1	TRBJ2-6	CASSKGAGTGANVLTF	TGTGCCAGCAGCAAAGGTGCAGGGACTGGGGCCAACGTCCTGACTTTC
.	.	TRBV19	TRBJ2-6	CASSITGSGANVLTF	TGTGCCAGTAGTATAACCGGCTCTGGGGCCAACGTCCTGACTTTC
TRBD1	many	TRBV12-3/TRBV12-4	TRBJ1-1	CASSLTGPWNTEAFF	TGTGCCAGCAGTTTGACAGGGCCCTGGAACACTGAAGCTTTCTTT
TRBD2	many	TRBV30	TRBJ2-7	CAWNPRGGTTYEQYF	TGTGCCTGGAACCCCCGGGGGGGTACGACCTACGAGCAGTACTTC